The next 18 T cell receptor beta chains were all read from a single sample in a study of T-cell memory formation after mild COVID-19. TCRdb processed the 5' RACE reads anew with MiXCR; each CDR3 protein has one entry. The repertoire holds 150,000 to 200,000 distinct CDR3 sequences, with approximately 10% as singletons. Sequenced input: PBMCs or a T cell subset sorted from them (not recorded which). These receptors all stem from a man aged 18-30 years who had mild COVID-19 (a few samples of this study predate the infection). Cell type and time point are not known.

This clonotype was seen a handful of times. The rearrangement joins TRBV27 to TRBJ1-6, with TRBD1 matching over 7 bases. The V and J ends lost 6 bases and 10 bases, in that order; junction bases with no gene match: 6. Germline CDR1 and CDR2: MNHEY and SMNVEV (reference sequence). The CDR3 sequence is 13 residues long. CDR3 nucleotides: TGTGCCAGCAGGGCACAGGGGCAATCACCCCTCCACTTT. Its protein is CASRAQGQSPLHF.

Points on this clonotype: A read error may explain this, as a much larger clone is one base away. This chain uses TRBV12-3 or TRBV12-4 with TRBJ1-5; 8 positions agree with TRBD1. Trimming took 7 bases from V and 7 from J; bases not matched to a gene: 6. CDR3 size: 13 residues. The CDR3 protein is CASTKDRAQPQHF. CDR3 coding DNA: TGTGCCAGCACCAAGGACAGGGCCCAGCCCCAGCATTTT.

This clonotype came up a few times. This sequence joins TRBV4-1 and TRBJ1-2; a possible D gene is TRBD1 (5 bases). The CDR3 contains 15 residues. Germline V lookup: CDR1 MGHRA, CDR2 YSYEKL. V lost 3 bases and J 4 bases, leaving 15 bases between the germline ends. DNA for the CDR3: TGCGCCAGCAGCCAGGGAGCAGGGTCTGGCTATGGCTACACCTTC. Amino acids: CASSQGAGSGYGYTF.

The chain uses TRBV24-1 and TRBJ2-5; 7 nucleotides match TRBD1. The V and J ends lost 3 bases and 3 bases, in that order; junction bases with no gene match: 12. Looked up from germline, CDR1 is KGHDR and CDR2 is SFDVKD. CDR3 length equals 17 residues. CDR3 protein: CATSDPGDSRGKETQYF. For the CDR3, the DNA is TGTGCCACCAGTGATCCCGGGGACAGCCGAGGGAAAGAGACCCAGTACTTC.

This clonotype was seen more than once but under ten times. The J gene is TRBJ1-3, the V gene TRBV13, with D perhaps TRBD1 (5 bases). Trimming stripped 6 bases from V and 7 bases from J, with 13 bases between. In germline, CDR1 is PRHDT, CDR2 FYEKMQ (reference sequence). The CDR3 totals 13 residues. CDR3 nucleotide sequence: TGTGCCAGCAGAGGGGAGGTGGTTAACACCATATATTTT. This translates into CASRGEVVNTIYF.

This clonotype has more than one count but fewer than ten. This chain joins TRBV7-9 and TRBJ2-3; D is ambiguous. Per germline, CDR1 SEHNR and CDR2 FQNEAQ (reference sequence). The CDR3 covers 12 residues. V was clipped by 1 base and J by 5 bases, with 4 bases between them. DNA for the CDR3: TGTGCCAGCAGCTTAGTTCGAGATACGCAGTATTTT. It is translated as CASSLVRDTQYF.

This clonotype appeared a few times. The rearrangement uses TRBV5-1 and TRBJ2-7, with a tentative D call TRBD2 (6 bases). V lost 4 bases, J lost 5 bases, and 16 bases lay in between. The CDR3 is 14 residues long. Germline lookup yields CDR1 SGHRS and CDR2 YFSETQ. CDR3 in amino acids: CASSRTGTPDEQYF. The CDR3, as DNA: TGCGCCAGCAGCCGTACCGGGACTCCCGACGAGCAGTACTTC. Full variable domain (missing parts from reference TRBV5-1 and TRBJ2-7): KAGVTQTPRYLIKTRGQQVTLSCSPISGHRSVSWYQQTPGQGLQFLFEYFSETQRNKGNFPGRFSGRQFSNSRSEMNVSTLELGDSALYLCASSRTGTPDEQYFGPGTRLTVT.

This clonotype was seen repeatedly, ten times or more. The CDR3 DNA sequence: TGCGCCAGCAGCCAGGATCATAGCGGGCAAGAGACCCAGTACTTC. This codes for CASSQDHSGQETQYF. This chain joins TRBV4-1 and TRBJ2-5; 7 positions agree with TRBD2. The V and J ends lost 3 bases and 2 bases, in that order; junction bases with no gene match: 6. The CDR3 length is 15 residues. Germline CDR1 MGHRA, CDR2 YSYEKL.

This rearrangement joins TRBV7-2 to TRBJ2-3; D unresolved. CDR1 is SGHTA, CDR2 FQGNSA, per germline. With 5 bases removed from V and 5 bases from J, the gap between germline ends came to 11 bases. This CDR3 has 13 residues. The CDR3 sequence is CASSRVHGDTQYF. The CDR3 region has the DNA TGTGCCAGCAGCAGGGTCCATGGAGATACGCAGTATTTT. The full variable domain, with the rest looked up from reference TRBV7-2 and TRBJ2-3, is GAGVSQSPSNKVTEKGKDVELRCDPISGHTALYWYRQSLGQGLEFLIYFQGNSAPDKSGLPSDRFSAERTGGSVSTLTIQRTQQEDSAVYLCASSRVHGDTQYFGPGTRLTVL.

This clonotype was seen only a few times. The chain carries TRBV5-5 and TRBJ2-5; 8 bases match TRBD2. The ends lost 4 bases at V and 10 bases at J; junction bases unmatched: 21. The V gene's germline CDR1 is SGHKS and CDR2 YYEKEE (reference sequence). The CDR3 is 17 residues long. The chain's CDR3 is CASSARVVRGAREGQYF. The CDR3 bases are TGTGCCAGCAGCGCTCGGGTGGTGCGGGGGGCAAGAGAGGGCCAGTACTTC.

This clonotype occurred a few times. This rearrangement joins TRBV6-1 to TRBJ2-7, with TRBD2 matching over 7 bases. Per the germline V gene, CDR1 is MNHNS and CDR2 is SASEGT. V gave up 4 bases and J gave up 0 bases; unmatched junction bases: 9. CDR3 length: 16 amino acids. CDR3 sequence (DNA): TGTGCCAGCAGTGCCCTCGGGGGGTTCGGCTCCTACGAGCAGTACGTC. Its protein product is CASSALGGFGSYEQYV.

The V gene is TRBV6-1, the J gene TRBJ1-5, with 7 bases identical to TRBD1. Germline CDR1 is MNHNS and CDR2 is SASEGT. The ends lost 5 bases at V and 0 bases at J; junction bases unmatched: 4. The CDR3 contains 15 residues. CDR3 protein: CASSLRQGSNQPQHF. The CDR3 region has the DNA TGTGCCAGCAGTTTACGACAGGGTAGCAATCAGCCCCAGCATTTT.

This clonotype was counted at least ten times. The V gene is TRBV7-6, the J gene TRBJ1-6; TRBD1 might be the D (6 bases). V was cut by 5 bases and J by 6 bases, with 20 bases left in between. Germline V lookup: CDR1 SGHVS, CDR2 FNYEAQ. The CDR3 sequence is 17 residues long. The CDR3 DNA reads TGTGCCAGCAGCCAACGAGGGGGAGGGGTCTCTAATTCACCCCTCCACTTT. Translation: CASSQRGGGVSNSPLHF.

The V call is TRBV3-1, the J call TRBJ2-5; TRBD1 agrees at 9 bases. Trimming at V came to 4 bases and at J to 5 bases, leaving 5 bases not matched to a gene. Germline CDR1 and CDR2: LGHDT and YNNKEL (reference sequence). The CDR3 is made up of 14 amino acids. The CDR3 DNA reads TGTGCCAGCAGCCGAAAAGGGACAGGGGAGACCCAGTACTTC. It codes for CASSRKGTGETQYF.

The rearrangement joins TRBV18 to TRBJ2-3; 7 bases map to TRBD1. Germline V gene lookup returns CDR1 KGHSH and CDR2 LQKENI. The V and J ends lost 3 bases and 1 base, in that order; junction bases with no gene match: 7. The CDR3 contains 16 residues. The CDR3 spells CASSPYGTAGTDTQYF. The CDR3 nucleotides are TGTGCCAGCTCACCGTACGGGACAGCGGGCACAGATACGCAGTATTTT.

The chain's CDR3 is CATSGSAPGDTGELFF. The CDR3 DNA is TGTGCCACCAGTGGTTCCGCCCCGGGAGACACCGGGGAGCTGTTTTTT. This chain uses TRBV24-1 with TRBJ2-2, with D maybe TRBD2 (6 bases). This CDR3 spans 16 amino acids. Per the germline V gene, CDR1 is KGHDR and CDR2 is SFDVKD. V lost 5 bases and J lost 3, with 15 bases in between.

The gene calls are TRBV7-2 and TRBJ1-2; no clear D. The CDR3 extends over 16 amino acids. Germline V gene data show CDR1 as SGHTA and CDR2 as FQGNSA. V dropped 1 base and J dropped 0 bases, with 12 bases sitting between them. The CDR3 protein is CASSLGHLGANYGYTF. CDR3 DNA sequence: TGTGCCAGCAGCTTAGGTCATCTAGGAGCTAACTATGGCTACACCTTC.

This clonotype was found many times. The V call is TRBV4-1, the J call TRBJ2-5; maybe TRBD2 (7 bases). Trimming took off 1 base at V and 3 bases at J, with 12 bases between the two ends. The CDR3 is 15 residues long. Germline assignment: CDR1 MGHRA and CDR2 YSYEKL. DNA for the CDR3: TGCGCCAGCAGCCAAGGGGGGGGCCGGGAAGAGACCCAGTACTTC. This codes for CASSQGGGREETQYF.